These 21 T cell receptor beta chains share one sample of origin, sequenced in a study of T cells in narcolepsy. Repertoires were generated with immunoSEQ multiplex PCR, while TCRdb's copy carries only in-frame clones and drops some. The sample has approximately 35,000 clones, around 87% seen once. Material: CD45RA- memory CD4+ T cells from PBMCs. These receptors were taken from a human donor with narcolepsy.

The chain has TRBV7-2 and TRBJ2-3; 10 nucleotides agree with TRBD2. Germline CDR1 is SGHTA and CDR2 is FQGNSA. This CDR3 contains 19 residues. V was pared by 0 bases and J by 2 bases, with 11 bases of the junction left unmatched. CDR3 sequence reads: CASSLAPLGAGGLTDTQYF. DNA of the CDR3: TGTGCCAGCAGCTTAGCCCCCTTGGGAGCGGGAGGGCTCACAGATACGCAGTATTTT. Full variable domain (remainder filled in from reference TRBV7-2 and TRBJ2-3): GAGVSQSPSNKVTEKGKDVELRCDPISGHTALYWYRQSLGQGLEFLIYFQGNSAPDKSGLPSDRFSAERTGGSVSTLTIQRTQQEDSAVYLCASSLAPLGAGGLTDTQYFGPGTRLTVL.

The chain is built from TRBV6-1 and TRBJ1-5; no reliable D call. The germline V and J ends were trimmed by 7 bases and 1 base, with 8 bases remaining between them. The CDR3 extends over 13 amino acids. Germline V gives CDR1 MNHNS, CDR2 SASEGT. CDR3 in DNA: TGTGCCAGCATTAGCTGGAGCAATCAGCCCCAGCATTTT. It encodes CASISWSNQPQHF.

CDR3 amino acids: CASSRETDEQFF. CDR3 nucleotides: TGCGCCAGCTCCAGGGAAACCGATGAGCAGTTCTTC. The V and J genes are TRBV5-1 and TRBJ2-1; possibly TRBD1 for D (5 bases). The germline CDR1 and CDR2 sequences are SGHRS and YFSETQ. V was trimmed by 7 bases and J by 8 bases, leaving 13 bases between them. This CDR3 is 12 amino acids long.

The chain has TRBV2 and TRBJ2-7, with 7 bases identical to TRBD1. After removal of 7 bases from V and 5 bases from J, the junction contained 11 bases not matched to a gene. CDR3 size: 14 residues. Germline values: CDR1 SNHLY, CDR2 FYNNEI. CDR3 sequence (DNA): TGTGCCAGCAAAATTGGGACAGCGTCTCACGAGCAGTACTTC. It is translated as CASKIGTASHEQYF.

The chain links TRBV6-6 to TRBJ1-5, with 8 bases identical to TRBD1. The CDR3 loop spans 14 amino acids. CDR1 is MNHNY and CDR2 is SVGAGI in the germline V gene (reference sequence). V was clipped by 6 bases and J by 6 bases; unmatched bases: 7. This CDR3 reads CASSQGAGIQPQHF. Written as DNA, the CDR3 is TGTGCCAGCAGCCAGGGGGCGGGAATTCAGCCCCAGCATTTT.

The J gene is TRBJ1-6, the V gene TRBV9; 9 bases align to TRBD1. The CDR3 runs to 15 residues. Trimming removed 4 bases from V and 5 bases from J; junction bases left unmatched: 4. Germline V gives CDR1 SGDLS, CDR2 YYNGEE. CDR3 sequence reads: CASSSQGADNSPLHF. The CDR3, as DNA: TGTGCCAGCAGCTCACAGGGGGCAGATAATTCACCCCTCCACTTT.

The V call is TRBV7-9, the J call TRBJ2-5; the match to TRBD2 covers 14 bases. Germline V gene data show CDR1 as SEHNR and CDR2 as FQNEAQ (reference sequence). This CDR3 spans 14 amino acids. The V and J ends lost 5 bases and 11 bases, in that order; junction bases with no gene match: 7. The CDR3 DNA sequence: TGTGCCAGCAGCATGGGACTAGCGGGAGCGGAGCAGTACTTC. Its protein product is CASSMGLAGAEQYF.

The V and J genes are TRBV11-2 and TRBJ2-2; 9 nucleotides match TRBD2. Germline CDR1 and CDR2: SGHAT and FQNNGV. This CDR3 comprises 15 residues. With 1 base clipped from V and 4 bases from J, the junction kept 1 base outside the gene matches. The CDR3 DNA follows: TGTGCCAGCAGCTTAGTGCGGGAGGGCACCGGGGAGCTGTTTTTT. Translating it yields CASSLVREGTGELFF.

The V gene is TRBV5-5, the J gene TRBJ2-3; 7 nucleotides line up with TRBD1. The V gene end was trimmed by 4 bases and the J gene end by 2 bases; junction bases not matched to a gene: 13. The CDR3 has 17 amino acids. CDR1 and CDR2 from the germline V gene are SGHKS and YYEKEE (reference sequence). This CDR3 is CASSLRTDRAYTDTQYF. DNA of the CDR3: TGTGCCAGCAGCCTTCGAACCGACAGGGCTTACACAGATACGCAGTATTTT.

This chain uses TRBV10-3 with TRBJ2-5; 10 bases match TRBD2. The CDR3 is 16 amino acids. The trim removed 2 bases at V and 1 base at J, leaving 4 bases unmatched. CDR1 ENHRY and CDR2 SYGVKD come from the germline V gene. The CDR3 DNA reads as TGTGCCATCAGTGAGGCCCTAGCGGGGGTCCAAGAGACCCAGTACTTC. It encodes CAISEALAGVQETQYF.

The chain is built from TRBV28 and TRBJ1-5, with 9 bases lining up with TRBD1. This CDR3 contains 13 residues. Looked up from germline, CDR1 is MDHEN and CDR2 is SYDVKM. V shed 6 bases and J 7 bases; nucleotides not matched to a gene: 4. The chain's CDR3 is CASRTGGWQPQHF. The CDR3 nucleotides read TGTGCCAGCAGGACAGGGGGGTGGCAGCCCCAGCATTTT.

V gene TRBV9 combines with J gene TRBJ1-3; D unclear. Trimming stripped 0 bases from V and 0 bases from J, with 13 bases between. Germline-derived CDR1 and CDR2 are SGDLS and YYNGEE. The CDR3 runs 17 residues. CDR3 nucleotide sequence: TGTGCCAGCAGCGTAGGCATGACACAGAGCTCTGGAAACACCATATATTTT. It is translated as CASSVGMTQSSGNTIYF.

The J gene is TRBJ1-2, the V gene TRBV11-2; unclear D gene. The germline V and J ends were trimmed by 7 bases and 7 bases, with 22 bases remaining between them. From germline, CDR1 is SGHAT and CDR2 FQNNGV. The CDR3 covers 15 residues. CDR3 sequence reads: CASTESPGVFSGYTF. CDR3 coding DNA: TGTGCCAGCACCGAAAGCCCGGGAGTATTCAGTGGCTACACCTTC.

This clone was counted between two and nine times. The rearrangement links TRBV11-3 to TRBJ1-2; D gene unclear. Germline V gene sequence: CDR1 SGHNT, CDR2 YENEEA. This CDR3 has 15 residues. Trimming took off 0 bases at V and 0 bases at J, with 8 bases between the two ends. In DNA, the CDR3 is TGTGCCAGCAGCTTAGACTTCGCAGCTAACTATGGCTACACCTTC. The encoded protein is CASSLDFAANYGYTF.

This clone was observed a few times. The genes are TRBV5-1 and TRBJ2-3; D ambiguous. The CDR3 is 13 residues long. V dropped 3 bases and J dropped 2 bases, with 7 bases sitting between them. The V gene's germline CDR1 is SGHRS and CDR2 YFSETQ. The CDR3 DNA is TGCGCCAGCAGCTCGGGCGACACAGATACGCAGTATTTT. Protein product: CASSSGDTDTQYF.

The chain carries TRBV5-1 and TRBJ1-1; a weak D match, TRBD1 (6 bases). This CDR3 has 14 residues. V was pared by 2 bases and J by 4 bases, with 12 bases between. Germline values: CDR1 SGHRS, CDR2 YFSETQ. CDR3 sequence: CASSLIGGPTEAFF. CDR3 DNA: TGCGCCAGCAGCTTAATAGGGGGACCCACTGAAGCTTTCTTT.

The chain uses TRBV7-2 and TRBJ2-1; 7 positions match TRBD2. V dropped 7 bases and J dropped 0; count of bases not matched to a gene: 12. Germline loops: CDR1 SGHTA, CDR2 FQGNSA. CDR3 length: 17 residues. The CDR3, as DNA: TGTGCCAGCACCTACGGTAGCGGGCTAAGCTCCTACAATGAGCAGTTCTTC. It is translated as CASTYGSGLSSYNEQFF.

The V and J genes are TRBV19 and TRBJ2-4, with 8 bases that match TRBD2. This CDR3 spans 17 amino acids. Trimming took 5 bases from V and 7 from J; bases not matched to a gene: 16. Germline V gene data show CDR1 as LNHDA and CDR2 as SQIVND (reference sequence). CDR3 sequence: CASSSTPRGGYVNIQYF. Written as DNA, the CDR3 is TGTGCCAGTAGTTCTACCCCACGGGGGGGATATGTTAACATTCAGTACTTC.

The chain has TRBV28 and TRBJ1-1; TRBD1 might be the D (5 bases). The CDR3 runs 15 residues. Trimming stripped 5 bases from V and 1 base from J, with 14 bases between. CDR1 is MDHEN, CDR2 SYDVKM, per germline. The CDR3 reads CASSPNLRGNTEAFF. The CDR3 region has the DNA TGTGCCAGCAGTCCCAACCTTAGGGGGAACACTGAAGCTTTCTTT.

The rearrangement joins TRBV7-9 to TRBJ2-3; 13 bases map to TRBD2. CDR3 length: 16 residues. V lost 5 bases and J lost 0; bases outside the gene matches: 2. CDR1 SEHNR and CDR2 FQNEAQ come from the germline V gene (reference sequence). The CDR3 loop reads CASSLTSGRSTDTQYF. CDR3 coding DNA: TGTGCCAGCAGCCTGACTAGCGGGAGGAGCACAGATACGCAGTATTTT.

V usage is TRBV2 and J usage is TRBJ2-2, with TRBD2 identical over 8 bases. CDR3 length equals 15 residues. Germline V CDR1 and CDR2: SNHLY, FYNNEI. After removal of 6 bases from V and 0 bases from J, the junction contained 3 bases not matched to a gene. The CDR3 protein is CASRRSGANTGELFF. DNA of the CDR3: TGTGCCAGCAGACGTAGCGGGGCGAACACCGGGGAGCTGTTTTTT.